Here is one T cell receptor beta chain with its context. The antigen is unknown. These data originate in a study of CD8 T cells in ankylosing spondylitis. Study-wide results and caveats: Significantly higher representation of disease-linked clones was reported for matched ankylosing spondylitis synovial fluid. Relatively scarce in peripheral blood, disease-linked clones were CD8+. Apparently characteristic of ankylosing spondylitis blood was a TCR beta motif (under ten highly homologous variants).

As the method for making TCR beta libraries, quantitative 5'-RACE with molecular barcodes was used. TCRdb called the 5' RACE reads again in MiXCR, with one record for every CDR3 protein. The data show 300,000 to 400,000 distinct CDR3 sequences, 20% to 25% seen once. Germline values: CDR1 SEHNR, CDR2 FQNEAQ (reference sequence). CDR3 length: 14 residues. Unmatched junction bases numbered 6, after V lost 5 bases and J lost 5 bases. The origin of this receptor is a male donor with ankylosing spondylitis or in good health (not recorded which). The genes are TRBV7-9 and TRBJ1-1; TRBD1 agrees at 9 bases. Input material: blood, either unsorted or a sorted T cell fraction (not recorded which). CDR3 coding DNA: TGTGCCAGCAGCCCGTTGGACAGGGGAACTGAAGCTTTCTTT. Translation: CASSPLDRGTEAFF.